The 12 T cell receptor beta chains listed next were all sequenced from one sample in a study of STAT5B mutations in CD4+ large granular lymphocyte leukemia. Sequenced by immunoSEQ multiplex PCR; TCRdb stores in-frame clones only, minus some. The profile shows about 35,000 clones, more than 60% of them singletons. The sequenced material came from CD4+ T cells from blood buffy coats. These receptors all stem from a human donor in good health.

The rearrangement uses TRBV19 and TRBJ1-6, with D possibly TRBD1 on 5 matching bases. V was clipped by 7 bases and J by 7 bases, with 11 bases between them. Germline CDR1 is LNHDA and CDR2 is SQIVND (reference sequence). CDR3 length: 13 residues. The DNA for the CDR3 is TGTGCCAGTAATCCGGGGGGGAATTCACCCCTCCACTTT. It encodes CASNPGGNSPLHF.

The CDR3: CAWSRGPDGSGEKLFF. CDR3 DNA: TGTGCCTGGAGTAGGGGACCGGACGGTTCAGGCGAAAAACTGTTTTTT. The chain employs TRBV30 and TRBJ1-4, with D tentatively TRBD1 (5 bases). The CDR3 has 16 residues. Trimming shortened V by 2 bases and J by 8 bases, and 21 bases separated the two germline ends. The germline gives CDR1 GTSNPN, CDR2 SVGIG (reference sequence).

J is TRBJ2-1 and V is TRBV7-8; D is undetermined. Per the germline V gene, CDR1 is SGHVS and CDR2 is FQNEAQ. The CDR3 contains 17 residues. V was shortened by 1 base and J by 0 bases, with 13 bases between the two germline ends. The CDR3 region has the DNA TGTGCCAGCAGCTTAGAAGGACCCTTAAGCTCCTACAATGAGCAGTTCTTC. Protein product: CASSLEGPLSSYNEQFF.

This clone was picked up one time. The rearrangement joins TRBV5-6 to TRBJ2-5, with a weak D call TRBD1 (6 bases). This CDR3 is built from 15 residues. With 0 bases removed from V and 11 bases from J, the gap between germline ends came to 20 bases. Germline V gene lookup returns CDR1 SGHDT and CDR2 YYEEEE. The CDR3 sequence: CASSLGRQATREQYF. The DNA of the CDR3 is TGTGCCAGCAGCTTGGGCCGACAGGCGACGAGGGAGCAGTACTTC.

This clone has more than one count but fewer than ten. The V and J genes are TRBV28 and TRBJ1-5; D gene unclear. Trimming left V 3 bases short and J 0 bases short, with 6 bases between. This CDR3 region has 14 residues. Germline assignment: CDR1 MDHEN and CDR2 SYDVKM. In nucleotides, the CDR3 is TGTGCCAGCAGTTTGGGCCCTAGCAATCAGCCCCAGCATTTT. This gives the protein CASSLGPSNQPQHF. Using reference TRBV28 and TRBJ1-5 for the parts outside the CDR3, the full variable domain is DVKVTQSSRYLVKRTGEKVFLECVQDMDHENMFWYRQDPGLGLRLIYFSYDVKMKEKGDIPEGYSVSREKKERFSLILESASTNQTSMYLCASSLGPSNQPQHFGDGTRLSIL.

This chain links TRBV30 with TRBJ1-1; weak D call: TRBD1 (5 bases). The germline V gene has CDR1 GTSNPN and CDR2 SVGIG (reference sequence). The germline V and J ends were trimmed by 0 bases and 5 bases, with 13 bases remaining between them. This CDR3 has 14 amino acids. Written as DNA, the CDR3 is TGTGCCTGGAGTGTAGGGCTGGAGGGGACTGAAGCTTTCTTT. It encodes CAWSVGLEGTEAFF.

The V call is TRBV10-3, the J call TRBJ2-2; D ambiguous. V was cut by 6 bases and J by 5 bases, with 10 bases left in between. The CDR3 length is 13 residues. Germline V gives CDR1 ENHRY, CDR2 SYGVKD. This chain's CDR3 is CAISWDRTGELFF. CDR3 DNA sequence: TGTGCCATCAGCTGGGATCGTACCGGGGAGCTGTTTTTT.

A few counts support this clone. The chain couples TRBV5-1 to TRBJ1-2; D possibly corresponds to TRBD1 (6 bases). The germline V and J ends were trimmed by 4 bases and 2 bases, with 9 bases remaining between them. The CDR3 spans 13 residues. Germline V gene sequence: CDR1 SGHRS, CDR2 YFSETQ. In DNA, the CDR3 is TGCGCCAGCAGCGGCGGACAGAACTATGGCTACACCTTC. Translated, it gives CASSGGQNYGYTF.

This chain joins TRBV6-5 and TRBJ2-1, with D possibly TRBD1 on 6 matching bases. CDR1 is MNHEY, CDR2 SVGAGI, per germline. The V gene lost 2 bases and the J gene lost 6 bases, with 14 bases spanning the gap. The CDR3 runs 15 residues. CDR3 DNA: TGTGCCAGCAGTTACGGGGGCAGACCCGGCAATGAGCAGTTCTTC. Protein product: CASSYGGRPGNEQFF.

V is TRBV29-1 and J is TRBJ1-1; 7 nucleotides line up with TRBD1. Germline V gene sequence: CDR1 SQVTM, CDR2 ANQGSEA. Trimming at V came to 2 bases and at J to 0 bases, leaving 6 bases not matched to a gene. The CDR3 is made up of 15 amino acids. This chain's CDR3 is CSVESTGRLNTEAFF. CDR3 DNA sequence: TGCAGCGTTGAATCGACAGGGAGGTTGAACACTGAAGCTTTCTTT.

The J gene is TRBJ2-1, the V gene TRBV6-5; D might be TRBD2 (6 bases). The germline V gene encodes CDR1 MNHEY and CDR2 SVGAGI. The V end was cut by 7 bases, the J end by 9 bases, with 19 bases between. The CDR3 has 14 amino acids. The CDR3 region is CASTPPGGAGEQFF. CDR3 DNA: TGTGCCAGCACCCCCCCCGGGGGAGCGGGTGAGCAGTTCTTC.

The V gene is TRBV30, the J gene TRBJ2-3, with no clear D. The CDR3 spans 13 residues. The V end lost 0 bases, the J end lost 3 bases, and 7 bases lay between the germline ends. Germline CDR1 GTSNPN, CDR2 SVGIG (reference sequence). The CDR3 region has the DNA TGTGCCTGGAGTGTAGGGCTAACAGATACGCAGTATTTT. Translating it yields CAWSVGLTDTQYF. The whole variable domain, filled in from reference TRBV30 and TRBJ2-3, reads SQTIHQWPATLVQPVGSPLSLECTVEGTSNPNLYWYRQAAGRGLQLLFYSVGIGQISSEVPQNLSASRPQDRQFILSSKKLLLSDSGFYLCAWSVGLTDTQYFGPGTRLTVL.